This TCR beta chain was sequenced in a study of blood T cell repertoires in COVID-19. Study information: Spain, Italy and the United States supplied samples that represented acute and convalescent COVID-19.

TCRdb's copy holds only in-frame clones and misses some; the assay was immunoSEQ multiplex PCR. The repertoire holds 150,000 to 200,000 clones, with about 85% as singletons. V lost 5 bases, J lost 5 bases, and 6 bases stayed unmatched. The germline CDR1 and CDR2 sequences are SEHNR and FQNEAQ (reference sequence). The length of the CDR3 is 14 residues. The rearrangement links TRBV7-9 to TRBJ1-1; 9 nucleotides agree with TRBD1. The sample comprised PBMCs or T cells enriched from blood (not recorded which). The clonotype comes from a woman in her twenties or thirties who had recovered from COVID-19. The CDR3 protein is CASSQQGAETEAFF. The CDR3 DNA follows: TGTGCCAGCAGCCAACAGGGGGCTGAAACTGAAGCTTTCTTT.